This T cell receptor (beta chain) emerged from a study of T-cell memory formation after mild COVID-19. At least ten counts were recorded for this clonotype. TCRdb re-called the 5' RACE reads through MiXCR, storing one row per CDR3 protein. The sample consists of fewer than 650,000 distinct CDR3 sequences, about 18% of them appearing once. CDR3 length: 15 amino acids. The germline V and J ends were trimmed by 5 bases and 0 bases, with 11 bases remaining between them. The source material was PBMCs or a T cell subset sorted from them (not recorded which). This sequence originates from an adult woman who had mild COVID-19 (a few samples of this study predate the infection). Cell type and time point are not known. V is TRBV12-3 or TRBV12-4 and J is TRBJ2-1; D perhaps matches TRBD2 (5 bases). Here the CDR3 reads CASSTSGSSYNEQFF. As DNA, the CDR3 is TGTGCCAGCAGTACAAGCGGAAGCTCCTACAATGAGCAGTTCTTC.